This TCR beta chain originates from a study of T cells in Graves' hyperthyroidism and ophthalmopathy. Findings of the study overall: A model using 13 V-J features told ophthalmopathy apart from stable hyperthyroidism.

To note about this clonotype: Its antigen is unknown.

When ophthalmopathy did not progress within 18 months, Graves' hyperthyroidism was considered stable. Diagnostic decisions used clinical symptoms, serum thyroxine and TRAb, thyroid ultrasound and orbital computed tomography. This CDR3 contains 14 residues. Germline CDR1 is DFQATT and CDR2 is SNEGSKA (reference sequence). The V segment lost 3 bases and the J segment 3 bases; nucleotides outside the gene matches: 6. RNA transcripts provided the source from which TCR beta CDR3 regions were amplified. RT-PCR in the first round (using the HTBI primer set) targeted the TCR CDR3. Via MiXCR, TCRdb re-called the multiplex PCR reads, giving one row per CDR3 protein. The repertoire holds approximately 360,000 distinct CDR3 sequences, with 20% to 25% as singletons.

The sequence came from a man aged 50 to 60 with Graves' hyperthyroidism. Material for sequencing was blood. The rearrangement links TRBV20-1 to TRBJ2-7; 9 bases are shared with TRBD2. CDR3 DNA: TGCAGTGCTAGTCCTAGCGGGATTATCTACGAGCAGTACTTC. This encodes CSASPSGIIYEQYF.